The entry below describes one TCR beta chain. The antigen remains unidentified. These data are taken from a study of blood T cells in healthy people across ages. Overall study results and limits: Roughly linearly, TCR beta diversity per million T cells fell as age increased.

Then a second PCR, running about 6 to 11 cycles, was carried out with a sample-barcoded 5' primer and a J-beta primer mix. A 12-random-nucleotide template-switch adaptor tagged each cDNA molecule. TCRdb recomputed calls from the 5' RACE reads with MiXCR, one row per CDR3 protein. Here the sample spans roughly 800,000 distinct CDR3 sequences, 35% to 40% being singletons. The TCR comes from a man aged 18 to 29 in good health. Sequenced material: blood.

CDR3 nucleotide sequence: TGTGCCGGAGGGGGCCCAACCTACGAGCAGTACTTC. Translated, it gives CAGGGPTYEQYF. The gene calls are TRBV7-9 and TRBJ2-7, with D perhaps TRBD1 (7 bases). The V end was cut by 11 bases, the J end by 2 bases, with 13 bases between. The CDR3 runs 12 residues. The germline V gene has CDR1 SEHNR and CDR2 FQNEAQ (reference sequence).